This T cell receptor (beta chain) was sequenced in a study of CD8 T cells in Susac syndrome. The RNA, about 0.45 to 1 ug, was put through reverse transcription using random hexamers. Using its own MiXCR run on the immunoSEQ multiplex PCR reads, TCRdb lists one record per CDR3 protein. There are approximately 120,000 distinct CDR3 sequences in the sample; 92% occur only once, and roughly 0.11% lies in the top ten. This clonotype appeared a few times. CDR3 length: 15 residues. CDR1 LGHNA and CDR2 YNFKEQ come from the germline V gene. Trimming removed 0 bases at V and 4 bases at J, with 13 bases between.

The gene calls are TRBV4-2 and TRBJ2-7; D possibly corresponds to TRBD1 (5 bases). The receptor's source is a human donor in good health. Sequencing was performed on CD8+ T cells from PBMCs. The chain's CDR3 is CASSQEGRVLYEQYF. The CDR3 bases are TGTGCCAGCAGCCAAGAGGGCAGGGTACTTTACGAGCAGTACTTC.